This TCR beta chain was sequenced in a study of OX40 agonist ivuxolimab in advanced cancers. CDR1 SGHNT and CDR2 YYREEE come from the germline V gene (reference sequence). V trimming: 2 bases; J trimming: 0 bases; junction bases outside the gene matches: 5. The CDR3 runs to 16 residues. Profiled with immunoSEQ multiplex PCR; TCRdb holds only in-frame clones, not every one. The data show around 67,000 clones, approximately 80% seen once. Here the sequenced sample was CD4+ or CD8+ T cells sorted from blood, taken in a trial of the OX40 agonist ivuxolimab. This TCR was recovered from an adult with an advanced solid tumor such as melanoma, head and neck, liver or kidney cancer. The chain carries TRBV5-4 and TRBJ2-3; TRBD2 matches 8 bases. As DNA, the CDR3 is TGTGCCAGCAGCTTTAGCGGGACTAGAAGCACAGATACGCAGTATTTT. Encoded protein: CASSFSGTRSTDTQYF.